The rows below give T cell receptor beta chains drawn from one sample of a study of post-analysis software for immune sequencing data. TCRdb reprocessed the PCR reads via MiXCR and lists one record per CDR3 protein. Of 400,000 to 500,000 distinct CDR3 sequences in the sample, 30% to 45% were seen once. The sequencing sample was made of blood. These receptors were collected from a girl between 2 and 10 years old with multiple sclerosis. The CDR3 runs from the conserved cysteine through the conserved F or W. A D gene is named only where the DNA matches it firmly. Not all rows give a size; the values are once, few, many and, for expanded clones, a class.

>.|TRBV6-2/TRBV6-3|TRBD1|TRBJ1-2
CASSDRQGDYGYTF
TGTGCCAGCAGTGATCGACAGGGCGACTATGGCTACACCTTC
>.|TRBV4-1|.|TRBJ2-5
CAGSTGTQETQYF
TGCGCCGGCAGCACCGGGACTCAGGAGACCCAGTACTTC
>few|TRBV5-1|.|TRBJ1-1
CASSLGRLNTEAFF
TGCGCCAGCAGCTTGGGACGGCTGAACACTGAAGCTTTCTTT
>.|TRBV25-1|.|TRBJ2-5
CASSDSGTQETQYF
TGTGCCAGCAGTGATTCCGGGACCCAAGAGACCCAGTACTTC
>.|TRBV10-3|.|TRBJ2-1
CAISPGSGEQFF
TGTGCCATCTCCCCGGGTAGCGGTGAGCAGTTCTTC
>.|TRBV5-1|TRBD2|TRBJ2-3
CASRASGGPSHQPHTDTQYF
TGCGCCAGCAGGGCTAGCGGGGGGCCTTCACATCAGCCCCACACAGATACGCAGTATTTT
>.|TRBV6-2/TRBV6-3|TRBD2|TRBJ2-1
CASLAAVRNEQFF
TGTGCCAGCCTAGCGGCCGTCCGCAATGAGCAGTTCTTC
>.|TRBV12-3/TRBV12-4|.|TRBJ1-5
CASSLDRPHQPQHF
TGTGCCAGCAGTTTAGACCGACCACATCAGCCCCAGCATTTT
>few|TRBV7-9|TRBD1|TRBJ2-1
CASSSTGQPNNEQFF
TGTGCCAGCAGCTCTACGGGACAGCCCAACAATGAGCAGTTCTTC
>few|TRBV7-3|.|TRBJ2-1
CASSLTPQGGRSYYNEQFF
TGTGCCAGCAGCTTAACACCTCAGGGGGGTAGGTCTTACTACAATGAGCAGTTCTTC
>.|TRBV5-1|.|TRBJ2-3
CASSFNRVGTDTQYF
TGCGCCAGCAGCTTCAACAGGGTCGGCACAGATACGCAGTATTTT
>.|TRBV7-2|.|TRBJ1-2
CASSLAWFYGYTF
TGTGCCAGCAGCTTAGCCTGGTTTTATGGCTACACCTTC
>once|TRBV12-3/TRBV12-4|.|TRBJ2-7
CASSLWWGYEQYF
TGTGCCAGCAGTTTATGGTGGGGCTACGAGCAGTACTTC
>few|TRBV28|.|TRBJ1-2
CASSFQGMYTF
TGTGCCAGCAGTTTCCAGGGAATGTACACCTTC
>.|TRBV6-1|TRBD1|TRBJ1-2
CASSEALDRASNGYTF
TGTGCCAGCAGTGAAGCTTTAGACAGGGCGTCTAATGGCTACACCTTC
>.|TRBV20-1|.|TRBJ1-5
CSAADINQPQHF
TGCAGTGCGGCGGACATAAATCAGCCCCAGCATTTT
>.|TRBV20-1|.|TRBJ2-5
CSAYPMLAGRETQYF
TGCAGTGCGTATCCAATGCTGGCGGGAAGGGAGACCCAGTACTTC
>.|TRBV4-3|.|TRBJ1-2
CASSQEFGAGNGYTF
TGCGCCAGCAGCCAAGAGTTTGGGGCAGGGAATGGCTACACCTTC
>.|TRBV2|.|TRBJ2-4
CASSVILAKNIQYF
TGTGCCAGCAGTGTTATCCTAGCCAAAAACATTCAGTACTTC
>.|TRBV7-9|TRBD1|TRBJ1-6
CASSPQGQLNSPLHF
TGTGCCAGCAGCCCACAGGGACAGCTTAATTCACCCCTCCACTTT
>few|TRBV28|.|TRBJ2-7
CASSLTPNYEQYF
TGTGCCAGCAGTTTGACACCGAATTACGAGCAGTACTTC
>once|TRBV28|TRBD1|TRBJ2-7
CASTPGQRNYEQYF
TGTGCCAGCACTCCGGGACAGAGGAACTACGAGCAGTACTTC
>few|TRBV27|TRBD2|TRBJ2-7
CASKLAGGRIPTEQYF
TGTGCCAGCAAGCTAGCGGGAGGGCGGATTCCCACCGAGCAGTACTTC
>many|TRBV12-5|.|TRBJ2-3
CASGLFGPIDTQYF
TGTGCTAGTGGTTTGTTCGGACCAATAGATACGCAGTATTTT
>few|TRBV20-1|TRBD1|TRBJ2-5
CSARDSGQGEETQYF
TGCAGTGCTAGAGATTCAGGACAGGGAGAAGAGACCCAGTACTTC
>.|TRBV11-2|.|TRBJ2-7
CASSLVATVLGERYF
TGTGCCAGCAGCTTAGTAGCGACAGTGCTTGGAGAGCGGTACTTC
>many|TRBV6-5|.|TRBJ1-2
CASSYSREGYYGYTF
TGTGCCAGCAGTTACTCGAGGGAAGGATACTATGGCTACACCTTC
>.|TRBV12-3/TRBV12-4|.|TRBJ2-3
CASRLRLADTQYF
TGTGCCAGCAGGTTAAGACTAGCAGATACGCAGTATTTT
>.|TRBV21-1|.|TRBJ2-7
CASSKVLRGLHEQYF
TGTGCCAGCAGCAAAGTCCTTAGGGGCCTCCACGAGCAGTACTTC
>few|TRBV7-9|TRBD2|TRBJ2-4
CASSSSGTAKNIQYF
TGTGCCAGCAGCTCGAGCGGGACAGCCAAAAACATTCAGTACTTC
>few|TRBV3-1|.|TRBJ2-7
CASSFAVDRRGYEQYF
TGTGCCAGCAGTTTCGCGGTCGACAGGAGGGGCTACGAGCAGTACTTC
>few|TRBV29-1|.|TRBJ1-2
CSTSPELLSNYGYTF
TGCAGCACCTCGCCAGAATTACTTTCTAACTATGGCTACACCTTC
>once|TRBV29-1|TRBD2|TRBJ2-7
CSARGGGSSYEQYF
TGCAGCGCCCGGGGGGGCGGAAGCTCCTACGAGCAGTACTTC
>few|TRBV7-9|.|TRBJ2-3
CASSPGPPDTQYF
TGTGCCAGCAGTCCAGGCCCCCCCGATACGCAGTATTTT
>.|TRBV28|TRBD1|TRBJ2-1
CASSSDRVLNEQFF
TGTGCCAGCAGTTCGGACAGGGTCCTCAATGAGCAGTTCTTC
>few|TRBV5-1|.|TRBJ2-4
CASSLGQDKNIQYF
TGCGCCAGCAGCTTGGGACAGGACAAAAACATTCAGTACTTC
>.|TRBV29-1|.|TRBJ1-2
CSVEEGLFVDGYTF
TGCAGCGTTGAAGAAGGACTCTTCGTGGATGGCTACACCTTC
>.|TRBV6-5|.|TRBJ1-5
CASTRTLGQPQHF
TGTGCCAGCACCAGAACCTTGGGACAGCCCCAGCATTTT
>few|TRBV20-1|TRBD2|TRBJ2-3
CSVRRGTRVTDTQYF
TGCAGTGTCCGAAGGGGGACTAGGGTCACAGATACGCAGTATTTT
>.|TRBV21-1|.|TRBJ2-1
CASSKEPDSNEQFF
TGTGCCAGCAGCAAAGAGCCGGACAGCAATGAGCAGTTCTTC
>.|TRBV12-3/TRBV12-4|.|TRBJ2-6
CASSPPSGTGANVLTF
TGTGCCAGCAGTCCCCCCTCGGGAACTGGGGCCAACGTCCTGACTTTC
>.|TRBV2|TRBD1|TRBJ1-1
CASRTEDRANTEAFF
TGTGCCAGCAGGACAGAGGACAGGGCGAACACTGAAGCTTTCTTT
>.|TRBV2|.|TRBJ2-3
CASSDEGVDTQYF
TGTGCCAGCAGTGATGAGGGAGTGGATACGCAGTATTTT
>few|TRBV20-1|.|TRBJ2-1
CSASRGSYNEQFF
TGCAGTGCTAGCAGGGGCTCCTACAATGAGCAGTTCTTC
>.|TRBV12-3/TRBV12-4|TRBD1|TRBJ2-2
CAGSFAAGGATGELFF
TGTGCCGGCAGTTTCGCCGCAGGGGGCGCGACCGGGGAGCTGTTTTTT
>few|TRBV18|.|TRBJ2-5
CASSPRWDTPETQYF
TGTGCCAGCTCACCGCGCTGGGACACGCCAGAGACCCAGTACTTC
>.|TRBV12-3/TRBV12-4|.|TRBJ2-1
CASSLAGGGNEQFF
TGTGCCAGCAGTTTAGCAGGAGGGGGCAATGAGCAGTTCTTC